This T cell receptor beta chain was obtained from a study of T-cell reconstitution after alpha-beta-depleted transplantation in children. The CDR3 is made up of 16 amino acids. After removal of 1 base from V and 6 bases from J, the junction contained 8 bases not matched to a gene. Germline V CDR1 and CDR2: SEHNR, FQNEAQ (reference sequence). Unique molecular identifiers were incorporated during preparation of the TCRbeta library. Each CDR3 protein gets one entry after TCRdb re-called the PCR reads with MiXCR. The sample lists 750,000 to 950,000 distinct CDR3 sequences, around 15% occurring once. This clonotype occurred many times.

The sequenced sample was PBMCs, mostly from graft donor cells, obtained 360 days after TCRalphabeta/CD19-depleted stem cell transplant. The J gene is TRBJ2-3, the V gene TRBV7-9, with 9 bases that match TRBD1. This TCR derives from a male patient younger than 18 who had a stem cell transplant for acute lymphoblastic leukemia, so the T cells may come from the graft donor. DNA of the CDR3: TGTGCCAGCAGCTTAGGGGACAGGGCCCGAACGGATACGCAGTATTTT. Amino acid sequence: CASSLGDRARTDTQYF.